The present T cell receptor (beta chain) was sequenced within a study of CD8 T cells in ankylosing spondylitis. Whole-study results and caveats: It appeared that ankylosing spondylitis blood was characterized by a TCR beta motif of several highly homologous variants. Prior literature has documented some motif variants in synovial fluid and blood from reactive arthritis.

Germline V gives CDR1 LGHDT, CDR2 YNNKEL (reference sequence). This CDR3 comprises 17 residues. The V end lost 0 bases, the J end lost 1 base, and 12 bases lay between the germline ends. A quantitative 5'-RACE method, one with molecular barcodes, was used to make TCR beta libraries. TCRdb itself ran the 5' RACE reads through MiXCR, one entry per CDR3 protein. The sample holds about 240,000 distinct CDR3 sequences, around 10% seen once. In the case of this clonotype: As yet, its antigen is unknown.

This sequence was found in a male donor with ankylosing spondylitis or in good health (not recorded which). The V gene is TRBV3-1, the J gene TRBJ2-2; a possible D gene is TRBD2 (6 bases). Sequences were obtained from blood, either unsorted or a sorted T cell fraction (not recorded which). The CDR3 spells CASSQDFGTWNTGELFF. DNA for the CDR3: TGTGCCAGCAGCCAAGATTTCGGGACTTGGAACACCGGGGAGCTGTTTTTT.